The clone carrying this TCR beta chain appeared many times. Its target is not known. The CDR3 contains 13 residues. Germline trimming cut 1 base from V and 10 bases from J; bases unmatched to any gene: 4. CDR1 is SGHRS, CDR2 YFSETQ, per germline. General study findings and limits: Tumor-infiltrating Treg TCR alpha and beta sequences overlapped most with tumor naive CD4+ T cells, then blood naive. Tumor memory CD4+ T cell TCR gene usage clustered with blood and lymph node memory CD4+ cells and lymph node naive CD4+ cells.

Semi-nested PCR with Nested Universal Primer A followed constant-region reverse priming of full-length variable regions. TCRdb ran MiXCR on the 5' RACE reads and lists one entry per CDR3 protein. This table has 10,000 to 15,000 distinct CDR3 sequences, around 22% appearing once. The genes are TRBV5-1 and TRBJ2-1, with TRBD1 matching over 8 bases. What was sequenced was naive CD4+ T cells sorted from blood. Subset: naive CD4+ T cells, CD4+CD45RA+CD25-. The sequence derives from a female donor with breast cancer. CDR3 sequence: CASSLSGGSEQFF. CDR3 DNA sequence: TGCGCCAGCAGCTTGTCAGGGGGCAGCGAGCAGTTCTTC.